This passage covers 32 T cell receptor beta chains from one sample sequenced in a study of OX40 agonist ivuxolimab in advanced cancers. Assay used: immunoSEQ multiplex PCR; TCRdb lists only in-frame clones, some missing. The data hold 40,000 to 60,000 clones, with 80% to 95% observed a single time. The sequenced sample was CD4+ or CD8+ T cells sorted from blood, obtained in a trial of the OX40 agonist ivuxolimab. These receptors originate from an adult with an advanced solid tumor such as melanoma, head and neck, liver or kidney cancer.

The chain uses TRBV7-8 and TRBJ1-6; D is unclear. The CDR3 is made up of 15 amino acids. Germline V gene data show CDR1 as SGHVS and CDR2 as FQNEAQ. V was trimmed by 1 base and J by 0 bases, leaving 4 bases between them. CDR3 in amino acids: CASSLGSSYNSPLHF. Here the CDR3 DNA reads TGTGCCAGCAGCTTAGGGAGCTCCTATAATTCACCCCTCCACTTT.

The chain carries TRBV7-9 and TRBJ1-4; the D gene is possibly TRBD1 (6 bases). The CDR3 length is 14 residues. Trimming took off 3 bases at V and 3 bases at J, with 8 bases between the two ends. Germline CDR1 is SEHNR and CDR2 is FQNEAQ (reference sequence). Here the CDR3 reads CASSFRGSNEKLFF. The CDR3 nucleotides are TGTGCCAGCAGCTTCAGGGGATCTAATGAAAAACTGTTTTTT.

CDR3 in amino acids: CASSHLGEGGSNQPQHF. The CDR3, as DNA: TGCGCCAGCAGCCACCTCGGGGAGGGTGGTAGCAATCAGCCCCAGCATTTT. The V gene is TRBV4-1, the J gene TRBJ1-5; D remains unclear. CDR1 is MGHRA and CDR2 is YSYEKL in the germline V gene. Trimming stripped 3 bases from V and 0 bases from J, with 15 bases between. The CDR3 is 17 amino acids.

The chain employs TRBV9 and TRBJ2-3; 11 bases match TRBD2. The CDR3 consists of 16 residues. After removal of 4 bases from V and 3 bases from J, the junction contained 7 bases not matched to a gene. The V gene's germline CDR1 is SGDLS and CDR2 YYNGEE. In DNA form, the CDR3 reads TGTGCCAGCAGCTTTACTAGCGGGGGCCGGACAGATACGCAGTATTTT. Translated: CASSFTSGGRTDTQYF.

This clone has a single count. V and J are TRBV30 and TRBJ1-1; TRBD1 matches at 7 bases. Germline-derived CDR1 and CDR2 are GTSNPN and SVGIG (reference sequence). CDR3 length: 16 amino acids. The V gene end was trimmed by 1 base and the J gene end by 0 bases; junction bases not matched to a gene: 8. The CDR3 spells CAWSDTGVGLNTEAFF. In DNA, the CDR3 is TGTGCCTGGAGTGATACAGGGGTCGGATTGAACACTGAAGCTTTCTTT.

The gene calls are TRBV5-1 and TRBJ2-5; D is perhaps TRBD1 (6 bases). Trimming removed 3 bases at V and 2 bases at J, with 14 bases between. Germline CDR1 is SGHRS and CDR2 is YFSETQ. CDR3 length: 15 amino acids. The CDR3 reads CASSSTLDRQETQYF. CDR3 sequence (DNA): TGCGCCAGCAGCTCCACCTTAGACAGGCAAGAGACCCAGTACTTC.

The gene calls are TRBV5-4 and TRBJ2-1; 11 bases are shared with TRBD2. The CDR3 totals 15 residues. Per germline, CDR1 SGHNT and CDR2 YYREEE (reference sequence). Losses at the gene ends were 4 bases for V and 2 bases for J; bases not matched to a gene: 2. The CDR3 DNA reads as TGTGCCAGCAGCCAACTAGCGGGGGCCTACAATGAGCAGTTCTTC. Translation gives CASSQLAGAYNEQFF.

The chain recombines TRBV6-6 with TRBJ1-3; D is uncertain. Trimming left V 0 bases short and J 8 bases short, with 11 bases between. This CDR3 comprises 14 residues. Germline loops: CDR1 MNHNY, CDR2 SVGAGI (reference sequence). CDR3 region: CASSYSRMLDTIYF. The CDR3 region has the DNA TGTGCCAGCAGTTACTCTCGCATGCTAGACACCATATATTTT.

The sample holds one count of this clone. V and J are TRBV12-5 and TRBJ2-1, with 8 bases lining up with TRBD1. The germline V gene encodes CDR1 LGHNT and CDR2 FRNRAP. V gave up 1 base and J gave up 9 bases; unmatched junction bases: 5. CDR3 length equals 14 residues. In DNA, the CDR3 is TGTGCTAGTGGTTTGGCCCAGGGGGCGATTGAGCAGTTCTTC. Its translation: CASGLAQGAIEQFF.

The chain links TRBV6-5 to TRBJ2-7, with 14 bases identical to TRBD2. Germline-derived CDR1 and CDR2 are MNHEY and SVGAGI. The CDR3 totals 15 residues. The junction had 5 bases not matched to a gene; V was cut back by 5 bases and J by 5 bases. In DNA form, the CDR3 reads TGTGCCAGCAGTGGTGGACTAGCGGGGGGCCACGAGCAGTACTTC. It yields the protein CASSGGLAGGHEQYF.

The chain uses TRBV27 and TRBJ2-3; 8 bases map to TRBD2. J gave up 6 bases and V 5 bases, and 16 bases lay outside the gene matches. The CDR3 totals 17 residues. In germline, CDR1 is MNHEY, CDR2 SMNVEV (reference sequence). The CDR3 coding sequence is TGTGCCAGCAGTGCCGCGGTCGGCGTAGCGGGGTTGGATACGCAGTATTTT. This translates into CASSAAVGVAGLDTQYF.

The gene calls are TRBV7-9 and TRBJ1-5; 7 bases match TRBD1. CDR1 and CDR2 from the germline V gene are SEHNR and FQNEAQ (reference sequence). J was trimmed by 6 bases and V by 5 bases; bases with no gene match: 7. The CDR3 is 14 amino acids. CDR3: CASSDTNRGQPQHF. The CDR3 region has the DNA TGTGCCAGCAGCGATACAAACAGGGGTCAGCCCCAGCATTTT.

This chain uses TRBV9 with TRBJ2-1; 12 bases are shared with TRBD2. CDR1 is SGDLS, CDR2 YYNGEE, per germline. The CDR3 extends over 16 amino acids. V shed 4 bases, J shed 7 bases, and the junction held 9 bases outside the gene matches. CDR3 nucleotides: TGTGCCAGCAGCTCCCGGACTAGCGGGGTAAAAAATGAGCAGTTCTTC. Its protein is CASSSRTSGVKNEQFF.

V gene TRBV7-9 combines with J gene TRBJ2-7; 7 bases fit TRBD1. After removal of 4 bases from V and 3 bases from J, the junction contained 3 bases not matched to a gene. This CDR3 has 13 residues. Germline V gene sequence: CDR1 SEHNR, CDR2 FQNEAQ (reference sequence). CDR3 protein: CASSWAGGYEQYV. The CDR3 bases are TGTGCCAGCAGCTGGGCAGGGGGCTACGAGCAGTACGTC.

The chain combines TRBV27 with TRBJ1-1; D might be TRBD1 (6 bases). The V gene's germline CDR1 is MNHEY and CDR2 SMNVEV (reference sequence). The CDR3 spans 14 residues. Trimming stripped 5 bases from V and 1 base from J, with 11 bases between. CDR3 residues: CASSTDSKNTEAFF. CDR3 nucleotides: TGTGCCAGCAGTACGGACAGTAAGAACACTGAAGCTTTCTTT.

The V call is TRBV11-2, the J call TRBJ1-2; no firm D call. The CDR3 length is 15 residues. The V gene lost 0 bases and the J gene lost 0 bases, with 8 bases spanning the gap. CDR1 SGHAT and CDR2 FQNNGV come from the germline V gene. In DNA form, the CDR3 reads TGTGCCAGCAGCTTAGATCTTGGGTCTAACTATGGCTACACCTTC. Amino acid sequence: CASSLDLGSNYGYTF. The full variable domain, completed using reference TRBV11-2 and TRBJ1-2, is EAGVAQSPRYKIIEKRQSVAFWCNPISGHATLYWYQQILGQGPKLLIQFQNNGVVDDSQLPKDRFSAERLKGVDSTLKIQPAKLEDSAVYLCASSLDLGSNYGYTFGSGTRLTVV.

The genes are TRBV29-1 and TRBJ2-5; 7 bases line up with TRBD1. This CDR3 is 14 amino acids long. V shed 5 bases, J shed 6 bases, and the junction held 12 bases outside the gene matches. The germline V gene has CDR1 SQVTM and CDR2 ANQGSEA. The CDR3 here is CSVWLTGLGKTQYF. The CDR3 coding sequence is TGCAGCGTTTGGCTGACAGGGTTGGGAAAGACCCAGTACTTC. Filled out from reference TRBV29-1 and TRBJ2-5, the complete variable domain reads SAVISQKPSRDICQRGTSLTIQCQVDSQVTMMFWYRQQPGQSLTLIATANQGSEATYESGFVIDKFPISRPNLTFSTLTVSNMSPEDSSIYLCSVWLTGLGKTQYFGPGTRLLVL.

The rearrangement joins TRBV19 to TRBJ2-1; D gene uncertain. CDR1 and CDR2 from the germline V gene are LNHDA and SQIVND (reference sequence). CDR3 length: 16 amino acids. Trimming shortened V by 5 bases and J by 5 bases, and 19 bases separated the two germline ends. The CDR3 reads CASSRAPNNLHNEQFF. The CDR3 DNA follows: TGTGCCAGTAGTCGCGCCCCAAATAACCTCCACAATGAGCAGTTCTTC.

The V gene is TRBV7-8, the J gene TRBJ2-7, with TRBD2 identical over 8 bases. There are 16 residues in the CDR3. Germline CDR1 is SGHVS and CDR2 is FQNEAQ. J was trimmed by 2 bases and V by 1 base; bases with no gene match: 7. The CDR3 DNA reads TGTGCCAGCAGCTTAGACTACGGGGGGGTGGCCTACGAGCAGTACGTC. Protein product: CASSLDYGGVAYEQYV.

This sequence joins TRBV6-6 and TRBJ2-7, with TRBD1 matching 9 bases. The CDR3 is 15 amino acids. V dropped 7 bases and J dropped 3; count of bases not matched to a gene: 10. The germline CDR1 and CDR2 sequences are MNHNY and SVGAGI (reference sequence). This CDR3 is CASNLRTGDFYEQYF. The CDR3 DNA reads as TGTGCCAGCAATCTTCGGACAGGGGACTTCTACGAGCAGTACTTC.

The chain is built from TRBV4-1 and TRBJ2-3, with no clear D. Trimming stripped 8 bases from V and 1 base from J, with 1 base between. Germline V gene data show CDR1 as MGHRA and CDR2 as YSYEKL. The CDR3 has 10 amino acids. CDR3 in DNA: TGCGCCAGCGGCACAGATACGCAGTATTTT. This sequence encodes CASGTDTQYF.

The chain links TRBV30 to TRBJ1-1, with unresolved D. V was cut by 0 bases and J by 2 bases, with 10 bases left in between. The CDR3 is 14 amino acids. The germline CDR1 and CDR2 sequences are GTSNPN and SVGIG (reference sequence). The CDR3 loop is CAWSVWPGNTEAFF. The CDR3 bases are TGTGCCTGGAGTGTATGGCCGGGAAACACTGAAGCTTTCTTT. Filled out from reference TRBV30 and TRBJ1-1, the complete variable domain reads SQTIHQWPATLVQPVGSPLSLECTVEGTSNPNLYWYRQAAGRGLQLLFYSVGIGQISSEVPQNLSASRPQDRQFILSSKKLLLSDSGFYLCAWSVWPGNTEAFFGQGTRLTVV.

Here the CDR3 reads CASSWNTGELFF. The CDR3 nucleotides read TGCGCCAGCAGCTGGAACACCGGGGAGCTGTTTTTT. This sequence joins TRBV5-1 and TRBJ2-2; D not certain. Trimming stripped 3 bases from V and 1 base from J, with 1 base between. Per the germline V gene, CDR1 is SGHRS and CDR2 is YFSETQ. This CDR3 spans 12 amino acids.

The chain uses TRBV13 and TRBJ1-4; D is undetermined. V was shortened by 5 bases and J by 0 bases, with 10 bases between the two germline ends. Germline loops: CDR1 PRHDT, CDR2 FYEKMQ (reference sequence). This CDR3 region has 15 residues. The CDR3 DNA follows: TGTGCCAGCAGCCCAGTGGCTGCAACTAATGAAAAACTGTTTTTT. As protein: CASSPVAATNEKLFF.

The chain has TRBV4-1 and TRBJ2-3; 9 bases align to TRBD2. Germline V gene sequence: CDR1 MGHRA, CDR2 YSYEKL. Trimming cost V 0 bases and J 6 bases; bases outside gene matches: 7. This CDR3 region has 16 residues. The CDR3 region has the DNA TGCGCCAGCAGCCAAGAGGCTAGCGGGGTTGGGGATACGCAGTATTTT. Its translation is CASSQEASGVGDTQYF.

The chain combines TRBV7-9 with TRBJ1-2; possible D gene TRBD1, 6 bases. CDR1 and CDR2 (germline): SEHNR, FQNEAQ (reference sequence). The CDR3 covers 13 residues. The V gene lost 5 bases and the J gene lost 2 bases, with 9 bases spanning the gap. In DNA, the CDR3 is TGTGCCAGCAGCCTACAGGGAAACTATGGCTACACCTTC. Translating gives CASSLQGNYGYTF.

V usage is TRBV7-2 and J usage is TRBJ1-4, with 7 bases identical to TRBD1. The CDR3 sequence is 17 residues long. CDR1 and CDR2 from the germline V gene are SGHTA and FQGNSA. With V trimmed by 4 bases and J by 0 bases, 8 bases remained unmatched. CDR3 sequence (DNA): TGTGCCAGCAGCTCCCCGAGGACAGGAACAACTAATGAAAAACTGTTTTTT. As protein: CASSSPRTGTTNEKLFF. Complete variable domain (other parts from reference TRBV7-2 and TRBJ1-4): GAGVSQSPSNKVTEKGKDVELRCDPISGHTALYWYRQSLGQGLEFLIYFQGNSAPDKSGLPSDRFSAERTGGSVSTLTIQRTQQEDSAVYLCASSSPRTGTTNEKLFFGSGTQLSVL.

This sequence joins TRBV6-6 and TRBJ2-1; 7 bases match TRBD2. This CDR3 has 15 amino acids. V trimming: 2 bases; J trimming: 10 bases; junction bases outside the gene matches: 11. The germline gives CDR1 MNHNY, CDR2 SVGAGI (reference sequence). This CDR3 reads CASSYEGPGGREQFF. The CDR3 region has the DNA TGTGCCAGCAGTTACGAGGGACCGGGGGGTAGGGAGCAGTTCTTC.

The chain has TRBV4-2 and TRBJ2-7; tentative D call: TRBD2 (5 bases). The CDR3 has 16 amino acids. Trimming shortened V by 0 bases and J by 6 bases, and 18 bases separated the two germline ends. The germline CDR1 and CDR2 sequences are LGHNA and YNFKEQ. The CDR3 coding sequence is TGTGCCAGCAGCCAAGACTGGGAAGGAGGTCGTTTCGAGCAGTACTTC. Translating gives CASSQDWEGGRFEQYF.

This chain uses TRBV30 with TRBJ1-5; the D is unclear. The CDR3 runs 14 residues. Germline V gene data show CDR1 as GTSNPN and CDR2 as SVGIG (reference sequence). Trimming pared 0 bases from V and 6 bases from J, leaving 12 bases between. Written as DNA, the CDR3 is TGTGCCTGGAGTGTAGGGATTGGCGGTCAGCCCCAGCATTTT. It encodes CAWSVGIGGQPQHF. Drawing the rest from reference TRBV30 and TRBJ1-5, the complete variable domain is SQTIHQWPATLVQPVGSPLSLECTVEGTSNPNLYWYRQAAGRGLQLLFYSVGIGQISSEVPQNLSASRPQDRQFILSSKKLLLSDSGFYLCAWSVGIGGQPQHFGDGTRLSIL.

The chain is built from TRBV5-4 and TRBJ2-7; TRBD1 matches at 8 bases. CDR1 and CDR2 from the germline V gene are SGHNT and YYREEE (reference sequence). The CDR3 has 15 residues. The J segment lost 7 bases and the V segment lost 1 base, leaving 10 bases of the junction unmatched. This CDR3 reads CASSLRYTGGIEQYV. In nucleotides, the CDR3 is TGTGCCAGCAGCTTGAGATATACAGGGGGAATTGAGCAGTACGTC.

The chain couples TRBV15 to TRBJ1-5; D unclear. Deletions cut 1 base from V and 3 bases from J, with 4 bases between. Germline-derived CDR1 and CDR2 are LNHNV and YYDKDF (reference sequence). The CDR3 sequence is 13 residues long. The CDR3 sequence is CATSRGANQPQHF. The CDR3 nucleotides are TGTGCCACCAGCAGAGGGGCCAATCAGCCCCAGCATTTT.